This T cell receptor (beta chain) is from a study of low-dose radiotherapy and immunotherapy resistance in tumors. Across the study: Cohort 1 was treated with 0.5 Gy per fraction at 2-week intervals, amounting to 6.5 Gy overall. The patients were given nivolumab 240 mg every two weeks and ipilimumab 1 mg/kg every six weeks, through an intravenous route. Cohort 2's total reached 13 Gy over 26 weeks, at 1 Gy per fraction every two weeks.

Priming of first-strand cDNA relied on TRAV- and TRBV-specific primers (covering alpha and beta chains). A roughly 19-cycle PCR with a constant-region primer and V-primer adapter amplified TCRs. TCRdb analysed the reads with MiXCR anew, one entry per CDR3 protein. The sample consists of under 95,000 distinct CDR3 sequences, roughly a sixth of them appearing once. There are many counts of this clonotype. Time point in this sample: before trial treatment. Donors received nivolumab, ipilimumab, aspirin, low-dose cyclophosphamide and low-dose radiotherapy. The germline gives CDR1 DFQATT, CDR2 SNEGSKA (reference sequence). The CDR3 is 14 residues long. Trimming shortened V by 6 bases and J by 7 bases, and 18 bases separated the two germline ends.

The V call is TRBV20-1, the J call TRBJ2-2; no clear D gene. Sequencing used PBMCs, obtained before treatment. The source of this sequence is a male donor with prostate cancer. DNA of the CDR3: TGCAGTGCGCCAAAACAGCCTGGCAACGGGGAGCTGTTTTTT. Amino acid sequence: CSAPKQPGNGELFF.